These T cell receptor beta chains were read from a single sample in a study of OX40 agonist ivuxolimab in advanced cancers. Profiling relied on immunoSEQ multiplex PCR, and the TCRdb table lists in-frame clones only, not all of them. The data contain approximately 63,000 clones, around 87% of them singletons. Sample: CD4+ or CD8+ T cells sorted from blood, taken in a trial of the OX40 agonist ivuxolimab. The source of these receptors is an adult with an advanced solid tumor such as melanoma, head and neck, liver or kidney cancer. Both conserved end residues are part of each CDR3. A D gene is named only where the DNA matches it firmly. Only some rows state a clone size, as once, few, many or a class for expanded clones.

d_gene	v_gene	abundance	j_gene	CDR3aa	CDR3nt
-	TRBV6-6	-	TRBJ2-7	CASTASSYEQYF	TGTGCCAGCACGGCCAGTTCCTACGAGCAGTACTTC
TRBD1	TRBV2	-	TRBJ1-2	CASVSGTGGYGYTF	TGTGCCAGCGTTTCCGGGACAGGGGGCTATGGCTACACCTTC
TRBD1	TRBV11-3	-	TRBJ2-3	CASSCYRGLTQYF	TGTGCCAGCAGCTGTTACAGGGGGCTAACGCAGTATTTT
TRBD2	TRBV9	once	TRBJ2-3	CASSVESTSGGNTDTQYF	TGTGCCAGCAGCGTAGAGAGCACTAGCGGGGGGAACACAGATACGCAGTATTTT
-	TRBV11-1	-	TRBJ2-3	CASSLEYGDTGDTQYF	TGTGCCAGCAGCTTAGAGTACGGGGACACTGGAGATACGCAGTATTTT
TRBD1	TRBV28	-	TRBJ2-7	CASSSPLVTGVGEQYF	TGTGCCAGCAGTTCACCACTCGTGACAGGGGTAGGGGAGCAGTACTTC
-	TRBV7-2	-	TRBJ1-4	CASSLAVFNEKLFF	TGTGCCAGCAGCTTAGCAGTTTTTAATGAAAAACTGTTTTTT
TRBD2	TRBV5-1	-	TRBJ2-1	CASSLGLAASYNEQFF	TGCGCCAGCAGCCTGGGACTAGCGGCTTCCTACAATGAGCAGTTCTTC
-	TRBV19	-	TRBJ1-2	CASSPQVLYGYTF	TGTGCCAGTAGTCCACAGGTTCTCTATGGCTACACCTTC
-	TRBV27	-	TRBJ2-1	CASKEGASGYNEQFF	TGTGCCAGCAAAGAGGGGGCTAGCGGCTACAATGAGCAGTTCTTC
-	TRBV9	-	TRBJ2-1	CASSVTLGAGGYNEQFF	TGTGCCAGCAGCGTTACCTTGGGGGCAGGTGGGTATAATGAGCAGTTCTTC
-	TRBV5-6	-	TRBJ1-1	CASSFFTKGQNTEAFF	TGTGCCAGCAGCTTTTTCACAAAAGGACAGAACACTGAAGCTTTCTTT
TRBD1	TRBV5-4	-	TRBJ2-2	CASSFAGGSTGELFF	TGTGCCAGCAGCTTCGCAGGGGGTTCCACCGGGGAGCTGTTTTTT
TRBD1	TRBV18	-	TRBJ1-4	CASSLTGPNEKLFF	TGTGCCAGCTCACTGACAGGGCCAAATGAAAAACTGTTTTTT
-	TRBV5-1	-	TRBJ2-2	CASTRANTGELFF	TGCGCCAGCACCCGCGCGAACACCGGGGAGCTGTTTTTT
TRBD2	TRBV25-1	few	TRBJ2-7	CASSGRGTSGTSYEQYF	TGTGCCAGCAGTGGGCGGGGGACTAGCGGGACCTCCTACGAGCAGTACTTC
-	TRBV4-1	-	TRBJ2-3	CASSQEERTDTQYF	TGCGCCAGCAGCCAAGAGGAGAGGACAGATACGCAGTATTTT
-	TRBV5-1	-	TRBJ2-7	CASSTSYEQYF	TGCGCCAGCAGTACCTCCTACGAGCAGTACTTC
TRBD1	TRBV28	-	TRBJ1-3	CASRNRGFSGNTIYF	TGTGCCAGCAGAAACAGGGGATTCTCTGGAAACACCATATATTTT
-	TRBV15	-	TRBJ2-7	CATSRDVGTFYEQYF	TGTGCCACCAGCAGAGACGTGGGGACCTTCTACGAGCAGTACTTC
TRBD1	TRBV27	-	TRBJ2-5	CASSLWWTGGAETQYF	TGTGCCAGCAGTTTATGGTGGACAGGGGGCGCAGAGACCCAGTACTTC
-	TRBV19	-	TRBJ2-7	CASSMGLAVSSYEQYF	TGTGCCAGTAGTATGGGGCTAGCCGTTAGCTCCTACGAGCAGTACTTC
-	TRBV11-1	-	TRBJ2-1	CASSLALTGVEQFF	TGTGCCAGCAGCTTAGCACTAACGGGGGTTGAGCAGTTCTTC
-	TRBV19	-	TRBJ1-5	CASSIAQRSNQPQHF	TGTGCCAGTAGTATAGCCCAACGGTCCAATCAGCCCCAGCATTTT
-	TRBV27	-	TRBJ2-1	CASSPQGSYNEQFF	TGTGCCAGCAGCCCCCAGGGCTCCTACAATGAGCAGTTCTTC
TRBD2	TRBV11-3	once	TRBJ2-1	CASSLGRTSGSYEQFF	TGTGCCAGCAGCTTAGGCCGGACTAGCGGGAGCTATGAGCAGTTCTTC
-	TRBV27	-	TRBJ2-7	CASSLYVTGSAYEQYF	TGTGCCAGCAGTTTGTACGTTACCGGGAGTGCCTACGAGCAGTACTTC
-	TRBV4-1	-	TRBJ1-5	CASSPWGDGNQPQHF	TGCGCCAGCAGCCCGTGGGGGGATGGCAATCAGCCCCAGCATTTT
TRBD1	TRBV13	-	TRBJ2-1	CASSSPGQGYNEQFF	TGTGCCAGCAGCTCCCCCGGACAGGGCTACAATGAGCAGTTCTTC
-	TRBV4-3	-	TRBJ2-7	CASSQVLGAYEQYF	TGCGCCAGCAGCCAAGTCTTGGGGGCCTACGAGCAGTACTTC
-	TRBV6-5	-	TRBJ1-2	CASSYTRGRLYGYTF	TGTGCCAGCAGTTACACCCGGGGCAGACTCTATGGCTACACCTTC
-	TRBV29-1	-	TRBJ2-7	CSVERDSYEQYF	TGCAGCGTTGAAAGAGACTCCTACGAGCAGTACTTC
TRBD1	TRBV19	-	TRBJ1-1	CASNFGQGAFTEAFF	TGTGCCAGTAACTTCGGACAGGGGGCTTTCACTGAAGCTTTCTTT
-	TRBV19	-	TRBJ2-3	CASSYSGSTDTQYF	TGTGCCAGTAGTTATTCAGGTAGCACAGATACGCAGTATTTT
TRBD2	TRBV28	-	TRBJ2-3	CASSFPSGSVTDTQYF	TGTGCCAGCAGTTTTCCTAGCGGGAGCGTCACAGATACGCAGTATTTT
-	TRBV6-5	-	TRBJ2-2	CASSYWENTGELFF	TGTGCCAGCAGTTACTGGGAGAACACCGGGGAGCTGTTTTTT
TRBD1	TRBV10-3	-	TRBJ1-1	CAISERGQDTEAFF	TGTGCCATCAGTGAAAGGGGGCAGGACACTGAAGCTTTCTTT
-	TRBV11-2	-	TRBJ2-3	CASSLPRSTDTQYF	TGTGCCAGCAGCTTGCCACGTAGCACAGATACGCAGTATTTT
-	TRBV7-6	-	TRBJ1-1	CASSLEPDRNTEAFF	TGTGCCAGCAGCTTAGAGCCCGACAGGAACACTGAAGCTTTCTTT
-	TRBV19	-	TRBJ2-7	CASSIVVNYEQYF	TGTGCCAGTAGTATAGTCGTAAACTACGAGCAGTACTTC
-	TRBV18	-	TRBJ2-1	CASSPISGAALDEQFF	TGTGCCAGCTCACCAATCTCCGGAGCGGCCTTGGATGAGCAGTTCTTC
TRBD1	TRBV11-2	-	TRBJ1-1	CASNLGQPNTEAFF	TGTGCCAGCAACCTGGGACAGCCGAACACTGAAGCTTTCTTT
TRBD2	TRBV28	-	TRBJ2-7	CASESGREPYEQYF	TGTGCCAGCGAATCGGGGCGGGAGCCCTACGAGCAGTACTTC
-	TRBV10-3	-	TRBJ1-1	CASRDNFEAFF	TGTGCCAGCCGGGACAACTTTGAAGCTTTCTTT
-	TRBV6-6	few	TRBJ2-2	CASSPFQGPSGELFF	TGTGCCAGCAGTCCATTCCAGGGGCCTTCCGGGGAGCTGTTTTTT
-	TRBV28	-	TRBJ1-3	CASSSRGPYYSGNTIYF	TGTGCCAGCAGCTCCCGGGGACCCTATTACTCTGGAAACACCATATATTTT
-	TRBV4-2	once	TRBJ2-1	CASSQVGAGLDNEQFF	TGTGCCAGCAGCCAAGTTGGAGCGGGCCTAGACAATGAGCAGTTCTTC
TRBD2	TRBV11-2	-	TRBJ2-1	CASSLLSGSSSYNEQFF	TGTGCCAGCAGCCTACTTAGCGGGAGCAGCTCCTACAATGAGCAGTTCTTC
-	TRBV19	-	TRBJ1-3	CASTPGGRGFSGNTIYF	TGTGCCAGTACTCCCGGAGGCAGGGGCTTCTCTGGAAACACCATATATTTT
-	TRBV7-9	few	TRBJ2-7	CASSLAFEQYF	TGTGCCAGCAGCTTAGCGTTCGAGCAGTACTTC
TRBD1	TRBV10-3	-	TRBJ1-2	CAISEGTGGGYTF	TGTGCCATCAGTGAAGGGACAGGGGGGGGCTACACCTTC
TRBD1	TRBV29-1	-	TRBJ2-1	CSVSRQGAYNEQFF	TGCAGCGTTAGCAGACAGGGGGCGTACAATGAGCAGTTCTTC
TRBD1	TRBV9	once	TRBJ2-5	CASTTGQGEETQYF	TGTGCCAGCACTACTGGACAGGGAGAGGAGACCCAGTACTTC
TRBD1	TRBV7-2	-	TRBJ1-1	CASSLEISQGARTEAFF	TGTGCCAGCAGCTTAGAGATTAGTCAGGGGGCGAGGACTGAAGCTTTCTTT
-	TRBV7-9	-	TRBJ2-7	CASSQDKGPTYEQYF	TGTGCCAGCAGCCAAGATAAGGGACCGACCTACGAGCAGTACTTC
-	TRBV5-4	once	TRBJ1-6	CASSPELDSWVSPLHF	TGTGCCAGCAGTCCGGAGTTGGACTCGTGGGTATCGCCCCTCCACTTT
-	TRBV7-9	-	TRBJ1-6	CASSLVGTSSYNSPLHF	TGTGCCAGCAGCTTAGTGGGGACGAGCTCCTATAATTCACCCCTCCACTTT
-	TRBV27	once	TRBJ2-7	CASSSGGGIYEQYF	TGTGCCAGCAGTTCAGGGGGAGGGATCTACGAGCAGTACTTC